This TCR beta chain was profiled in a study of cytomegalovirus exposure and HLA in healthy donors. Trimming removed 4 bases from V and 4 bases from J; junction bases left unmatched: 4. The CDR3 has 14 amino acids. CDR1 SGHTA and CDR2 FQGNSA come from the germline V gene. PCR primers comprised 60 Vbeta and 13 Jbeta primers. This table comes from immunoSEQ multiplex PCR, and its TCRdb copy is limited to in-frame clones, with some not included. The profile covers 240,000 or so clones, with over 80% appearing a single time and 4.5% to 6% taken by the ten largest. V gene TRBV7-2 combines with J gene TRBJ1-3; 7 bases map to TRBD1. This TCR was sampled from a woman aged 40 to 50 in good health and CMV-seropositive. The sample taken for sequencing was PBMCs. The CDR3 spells CASSWGTEGNTIYF. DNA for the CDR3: TGTGCCAGCAGCTGGGGGACAGAGGGAAACACCATATATTTT.